The clone carrying this T cell receptor beta chain has a count of ten or more. What it binds is unknown. In germline, CDR1 is DFQATT, CDR2 SNEGSKA (reference sequence). With V trimmed by 2 bases and J by 6 bases, 7 bases remained unmatched. This CDR3 is 14 amino acids long. These data come from a study of T cells after yellow fever vaccination. Study-wide findings and caveats: Booster sampling recovered most clones from primary vaccination (less than 97% CD4, 80% to 90% CD8). There was a possibility that FACS-sorted repertoires contained abundant clonotypes contaminating from the bulk population.

Making TCR cDNA involved 5'RACE template switching, which added UMIs and a universal primer site. TCRdb re-called the 5' RACE reads through MiXCR, storing one row per CDR3 protein. In the table there are around 250,000 distinct CDR3 sequences, less than 8.5% of which are singletons. Sequences were derived from CD4+ T cells sorted from PBMCs, sampled 15 days after the yellow fever booster vaccination. The clonotype originates from a man aged 30-40 years who received the YFV17D yellow fever vaccine. The chain joins TRBV20-1 to TRBJ2-1, with 7 bases matching TRBD2. CDR3 loop: CSARPGGRGNEQFF. The DNA of the CDR3 is TGCAGTGCTAGACCGGGCGGGAGAGGCAATGAGCAGTTCTTC.